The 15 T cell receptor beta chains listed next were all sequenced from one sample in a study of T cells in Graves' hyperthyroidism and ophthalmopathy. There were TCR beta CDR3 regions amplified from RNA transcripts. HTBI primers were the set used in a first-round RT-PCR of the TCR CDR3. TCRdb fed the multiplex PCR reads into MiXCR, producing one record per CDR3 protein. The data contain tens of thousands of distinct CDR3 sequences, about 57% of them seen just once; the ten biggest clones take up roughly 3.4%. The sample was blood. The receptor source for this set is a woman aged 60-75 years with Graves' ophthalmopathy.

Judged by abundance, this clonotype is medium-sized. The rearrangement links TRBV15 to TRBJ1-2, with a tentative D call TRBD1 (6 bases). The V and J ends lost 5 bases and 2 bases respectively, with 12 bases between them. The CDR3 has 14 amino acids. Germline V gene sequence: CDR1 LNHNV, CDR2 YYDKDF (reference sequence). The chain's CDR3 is CATSDRQDNYGYTF. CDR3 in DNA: TGTGCCACCAGCGACCGACAGGACAACTATGGCTACACCTTC.

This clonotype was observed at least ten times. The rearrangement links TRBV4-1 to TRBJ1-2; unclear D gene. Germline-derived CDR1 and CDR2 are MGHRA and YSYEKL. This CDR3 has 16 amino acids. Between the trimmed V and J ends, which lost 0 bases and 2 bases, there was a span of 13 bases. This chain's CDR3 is CASSQDLRHINYGYTF. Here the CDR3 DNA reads TGCGCCAGCAGCCAAGATTTGAGACATATAAACTATGGCTACACCTTC.

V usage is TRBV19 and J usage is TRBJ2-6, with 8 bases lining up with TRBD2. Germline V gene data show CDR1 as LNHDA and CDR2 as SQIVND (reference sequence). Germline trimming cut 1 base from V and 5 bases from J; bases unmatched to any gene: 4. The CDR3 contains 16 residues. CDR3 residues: CASSIGGSGRANVLTF. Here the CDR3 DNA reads TGTGCCAGTAGTATAGGCGGTAGCGGGAGGGCCAACGTCCTGACTTTC.

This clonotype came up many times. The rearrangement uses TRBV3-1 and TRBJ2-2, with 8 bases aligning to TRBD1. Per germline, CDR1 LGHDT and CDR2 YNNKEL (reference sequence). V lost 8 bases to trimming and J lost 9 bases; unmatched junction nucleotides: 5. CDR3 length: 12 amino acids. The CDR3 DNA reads TGTGCCAGCGCCCCAGGGGGCAGGGAGCTGTTTTTT. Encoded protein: CASAPGGRELFF.

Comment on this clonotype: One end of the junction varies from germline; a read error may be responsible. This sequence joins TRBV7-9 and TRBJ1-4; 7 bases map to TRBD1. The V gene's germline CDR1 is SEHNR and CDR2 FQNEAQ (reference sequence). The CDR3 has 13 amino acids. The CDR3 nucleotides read TGTGCCAGCACCGAGACAGGGTTTGAAGAACCGTTCTTT. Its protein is CASTETGFEEPFF.

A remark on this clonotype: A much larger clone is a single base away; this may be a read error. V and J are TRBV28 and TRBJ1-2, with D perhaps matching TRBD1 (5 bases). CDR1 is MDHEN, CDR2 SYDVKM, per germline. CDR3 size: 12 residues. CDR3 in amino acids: CAGSFWGDGYTF. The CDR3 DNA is TGTGCCGGCAGTTTCTGGGGGGATGGCTACACCTTC.

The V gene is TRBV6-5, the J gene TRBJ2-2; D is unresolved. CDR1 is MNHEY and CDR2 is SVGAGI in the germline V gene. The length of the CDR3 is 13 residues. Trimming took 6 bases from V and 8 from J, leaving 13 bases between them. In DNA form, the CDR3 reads TGTGCCAGCAGACGCACGGGTGCAGGGGAGCTGTTTTTT. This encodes CASRRTGAGELFF.

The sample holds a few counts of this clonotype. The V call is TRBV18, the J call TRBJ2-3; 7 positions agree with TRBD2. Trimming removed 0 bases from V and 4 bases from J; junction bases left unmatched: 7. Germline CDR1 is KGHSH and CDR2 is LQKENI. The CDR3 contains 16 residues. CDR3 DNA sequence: TGTGCCAGCTCACCACCGCGGGAGATGAATGCAGATACGCAGTATTTT. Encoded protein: CASSPPREMNADTQYF.

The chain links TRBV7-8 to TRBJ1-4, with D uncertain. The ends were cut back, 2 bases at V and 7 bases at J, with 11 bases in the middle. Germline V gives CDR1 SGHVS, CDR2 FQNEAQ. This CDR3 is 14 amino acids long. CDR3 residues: CASSLSSSAEKLFF. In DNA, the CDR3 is TGTGCCAGCAGCTTATCATCCTCAGCTGAAAAACTGTTTTTT. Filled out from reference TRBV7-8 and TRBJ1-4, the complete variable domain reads GAGVSQSPRYKVAKRGQDVALRCDPISGHVSLFWYQQALGQGPEFLTYFQNEAQLDKSGLPSDRFFAERPEGSVSTLKIQRTQQEDSAVYLCASSLSSSAEKLFFGSGTQLSVL.

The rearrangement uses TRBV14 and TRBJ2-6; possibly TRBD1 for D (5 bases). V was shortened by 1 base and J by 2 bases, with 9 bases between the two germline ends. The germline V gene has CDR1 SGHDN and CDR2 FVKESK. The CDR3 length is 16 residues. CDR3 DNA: TGTGCCAGCAGCCAAGGGGGCAGGGCTGGGGCCAACGTCCTGACTTTC. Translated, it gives CASSQGGRAGANVLTF.

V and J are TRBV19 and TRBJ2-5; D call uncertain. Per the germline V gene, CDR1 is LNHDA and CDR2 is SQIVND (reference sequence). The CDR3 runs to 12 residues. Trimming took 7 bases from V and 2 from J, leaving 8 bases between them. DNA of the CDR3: TGTGCCAGTACTTTGGCGCAAGAGACCCAGTACTTC. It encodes CASTLAQETQYF.

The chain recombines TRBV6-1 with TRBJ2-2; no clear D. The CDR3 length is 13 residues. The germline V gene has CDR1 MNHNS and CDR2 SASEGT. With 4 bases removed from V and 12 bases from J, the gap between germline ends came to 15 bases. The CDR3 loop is CASSAQKTLKLFF. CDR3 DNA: TGTGCCAGCAGTGCACAGAAAACACTGAAGCTGTTTTTT.

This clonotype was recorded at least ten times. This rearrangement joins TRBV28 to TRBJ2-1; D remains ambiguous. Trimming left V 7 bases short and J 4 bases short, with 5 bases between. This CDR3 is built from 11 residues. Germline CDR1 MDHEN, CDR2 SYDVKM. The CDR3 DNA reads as TGTGCCAGCACCGTATACAATGAGCAGTTCTTC. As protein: CASTVYNEQFF.

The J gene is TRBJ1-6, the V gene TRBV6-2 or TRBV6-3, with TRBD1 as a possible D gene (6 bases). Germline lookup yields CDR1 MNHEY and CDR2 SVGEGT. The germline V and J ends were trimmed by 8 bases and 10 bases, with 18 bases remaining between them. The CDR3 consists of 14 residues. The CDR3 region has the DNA TGTGCCAGCGCCCCAACAGGGAGGAGATCACCCCTCCACTTT. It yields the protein CASAPTGRRSPLHF.

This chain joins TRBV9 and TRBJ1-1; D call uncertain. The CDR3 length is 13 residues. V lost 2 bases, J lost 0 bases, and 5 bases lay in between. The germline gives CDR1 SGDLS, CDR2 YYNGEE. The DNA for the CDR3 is TGTGCCAGCAGCGTGGCTTTGAACACTGAAGCTTTCTTT. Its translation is CASSVALNTEAFF.